Detailed here is one TCR delta chain. Its antigen remains unidentified. A read error likely explains this, since a far larger clone differs by one base. The sample carries other DNA sequences with the same CDR3. TCRdb re-called clones from the multiplex PCR reads using CATT. The data show tens of thousands of delta-chain clones, 1.9% seen once. The sample comes from a study of γδ T cells in repeated Plasmodium falciparum infection. Overall study results and limits: Vdelta2-negative gammadelta repertoires, largely Vdelta1+, seemingly showed infection-driven waves of new clonal selection.

Flow sorting of PBMC yielded separate Vgamma9/Vdelta2+ and Vdelta2-negative gammadelta T cell populations for bulk repertoire analysis. The CDR3 length is 21 residues. CDR1 and CDR2 (germline): TSWWSYY, QGS. The specimen sequenced was gamma-delta T cells from blood. The TCR comes from a pool of human donors (malaria-infected and uninfected, not separated). The V gene is listed as TRDV1; no J gene was called; TRDD3, as called in the table, went unchecked against the DNA. DNA of the CDR3: TGTGCTCTTGGGGAAGGGATCCTAAGTCGACTGGGGGTCATGTACACCGATAAACTCATATTT. It yields the protein CALGEGILSRLGVMYTDKLIF.